The TCR beta chain described here comes from a study of T-cell memory formation after mild COVID-19 (dated by TCRdb to about 2021). As for the study more broadly: Most TCR sequence clusters were specific to one of the two donors. T-cell clones expanding and contracting after mild COVID-19 in a couple of donors were tracked by longitudinal TCRalpha and TCRbeta repertoire sequencing. The cohort was made up of two young adult volunteers, one female and one male, who were previously healthy.

A remark on this clonotype: The clone's antigen remains unknown. No base qualities exist here, and no much larger clone lies one base off it.

Sequencing relied on an Illumina NovaSeq 6000. Using 5'RACE with constant-segment primers, TCRalpha and TCRbeta cDNA libraries were constructed, with sample barcodes and unique molecular identifiers added in the process. Trizol reagent was used to extract RNA from every sample. Amplification of the libraries took two PCR steps, and the second step added a second sample barcode plus Illumina TruSeq adapters. The libraries were sequenced on an Illumina NovaSeq using 2 x 150 bp paired-end reads. Regarding the original processing steps: Demultiplexing of reads and collapsing into UMI-guided consensus sequences were performed with migec v1.2.7. Using mixcr v2.1.11, UMI consensuses were aligned to TRA and TRB V and J templates and then assembled into clonotypes. Clonotypes were classified as expanded or contracted when called significant by both edgeR and NoisET, with noise models trained on biological replicates. For edgeR calls, the thresholds were a false discovery rate-adjusted p below 0.01 and a log2 fold-change of 1. As an exploratory analysis of dynamics, max-normalized trajectories of the 1000 most abundant clonotypes were examined with PCA combined with hierarchical clustering. Each responding clone was given a CD4 or CD8 phenotype based on the CD4+ and CD8+ repertoires, which had been sequenced separately. TCRdb redid the processing of the public reads, applying fastp at Q25 and MiXCR, and retained in-frame beta chains. Rows with a matching CDR3 protein are joined into one entry that keeps the most common DNA and genes. It is TCRdb's table, rather than the study itself, that gives the V and J calls and clone size. The sample contains approximately 98,000 distinct CDR3 sequences, roughly a sixth of them found a single time. The ten largest make up around 5.5% of the sample.

Ficoll-Paque density gradient centrifugation was the method used to isolate PBMCs. Overall study outcomes, separate from this receptor: Only two mild cases were covered by the study, and larger cohorts that include severe cases with pre-infection samples were considered necessary. Some responding clones were detected in pre-infection memory, which suggested that pre-existing cross-reactive memory T cells had joined the SARS-CoV-2 response. Balanced CD4/CD8 phenotypes were observed for clones contracting from day 15 to 85, whereas a bias towards CD4+ was observed for a second wave of clones expanding from day 15 to 37. The second-wave clones that peaked on day 37 were not confirmed to be SARS-CoV-2 specific. Contracting CD4+ clones were found mainly in CM and EM memory subsets, while CD8+ clones were enriched in EMRA.

Material: PBMCs or a T cell subset sorted from them (not recorded which). The receptor's source is a man younger than 35 who had mild COVID-19 (a few samples of this study predate the infection). The sample titles of this study are shuffled in the database, so cell type and time point are left out; the donor was told from shared clones.

CDR3 reads: CASSYLAGGDTQYF. The sequenced DNA: TGTGCCAGCAGTTATCTAGCGGGGGGGGATACGCAGTATTTT. The sequence links TRBV28 to TRBJ2-3; TRBD2 agrees with 12 junctional bases. The germline V gene yields MDHEN for CDR1 and SYDVKM for CDR2. The CDR3 contains 14 residues, cysteine and phenylalanine counted. CDR3 DNA is the only sequence kept; it has 42 bases, read in frame from the first base. Relative to germline, V is missing 4 bases and J is missing 6 bases, with 2 bases of the junction outside any gene match.